This T cell receptor beta chain was obtained from a study of control samples from healthy donors and cancer patients. Germline V gene lookup returns CDR1 MNHEY and CDR2 SVGEGT. The CDR3 spans 17 residues. V lost 0 bases and J lost 4; bases outside the gene matches: 9. Assay used: immunoSEQ multiplex PCR; TCRdb lists only in-frame clones, some missing. The profile shows just over 9,000 clones, roughly 90% of them singletons. The chain is built from TRBV6-2 or TRBV6-3 and TRBJ2-1; 7 bases align to TRBD2. Sequencing used PBMCs. The clonotype was recovered from a man in his sixties with colorectal cancer. The CDR3: CASSYSSTRGIYNEQFF. DNA for the CDR3: TGTGCCAGCAGTTACTCCAGCACGCGGGGGATTTACAATGAGCAGTTCTTC.